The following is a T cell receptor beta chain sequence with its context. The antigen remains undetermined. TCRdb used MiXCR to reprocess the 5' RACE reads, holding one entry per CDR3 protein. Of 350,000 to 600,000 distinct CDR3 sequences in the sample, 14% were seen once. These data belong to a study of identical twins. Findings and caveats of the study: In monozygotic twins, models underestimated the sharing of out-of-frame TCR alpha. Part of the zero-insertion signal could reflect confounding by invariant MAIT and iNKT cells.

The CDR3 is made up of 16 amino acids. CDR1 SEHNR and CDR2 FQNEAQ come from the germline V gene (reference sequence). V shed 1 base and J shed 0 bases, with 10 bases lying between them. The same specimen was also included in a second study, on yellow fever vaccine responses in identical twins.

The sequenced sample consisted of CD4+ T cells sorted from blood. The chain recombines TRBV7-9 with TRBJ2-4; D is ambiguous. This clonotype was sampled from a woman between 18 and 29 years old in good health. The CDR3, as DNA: TGTGCCAGCAGCTTAGAGGCAATGGTAGCCAAAAACATTCAGTACTTC. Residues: CASSLEAMVAKNIQYF.